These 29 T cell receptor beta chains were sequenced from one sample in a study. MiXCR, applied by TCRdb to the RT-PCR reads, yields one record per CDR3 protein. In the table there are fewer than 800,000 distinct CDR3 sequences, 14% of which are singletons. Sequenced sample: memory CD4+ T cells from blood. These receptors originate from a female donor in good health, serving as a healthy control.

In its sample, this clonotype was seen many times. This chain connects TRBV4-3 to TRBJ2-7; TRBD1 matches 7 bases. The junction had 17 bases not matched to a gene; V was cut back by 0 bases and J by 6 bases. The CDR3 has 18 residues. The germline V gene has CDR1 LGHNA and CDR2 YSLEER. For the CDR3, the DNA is TGCGCCAGCAGCCAAGATTTGGCAGGGGGTCTCTCCCTCCTCGAGCAGTACTTC. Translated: CASSQDLAGGLSLLEQYF.

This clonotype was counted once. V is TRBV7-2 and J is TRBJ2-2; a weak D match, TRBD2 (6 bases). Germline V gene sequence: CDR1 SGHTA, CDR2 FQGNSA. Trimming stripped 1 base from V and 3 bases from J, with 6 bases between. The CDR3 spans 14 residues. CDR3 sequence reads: CASSLGLDTGELFF. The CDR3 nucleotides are TGTGCCAGCAGCTTAGGACTAGACACCGGGGAGCTGTTTTTT.

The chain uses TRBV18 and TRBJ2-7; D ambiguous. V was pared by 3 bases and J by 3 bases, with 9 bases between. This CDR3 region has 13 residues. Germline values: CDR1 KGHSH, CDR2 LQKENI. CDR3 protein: CASSPNSNYEQYF. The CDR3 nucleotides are TGTGCCAGCTCACCTAACAGCAACTACGAGCAGTACTTC. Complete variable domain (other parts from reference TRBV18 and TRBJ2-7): NAGVMQNPRHLVRRRGQEARLRCSPMKGHSHVYWYRQLPEEGLKFMVYLQKENIIDESGMPKERFSAEFPKEGPSILRIQQVVRGDSAAYFCASSPNSNYEQYFGPGTRLTVT.

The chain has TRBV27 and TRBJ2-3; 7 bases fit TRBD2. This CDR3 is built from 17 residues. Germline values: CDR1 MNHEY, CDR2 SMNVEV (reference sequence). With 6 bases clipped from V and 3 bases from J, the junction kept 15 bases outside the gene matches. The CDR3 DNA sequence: TGTGCCAGCAGCCTCGGGACTACCGGGAGAGGAACAGATACGCAGTATTTT. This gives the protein CASSLGTTGRGTDTQYF.

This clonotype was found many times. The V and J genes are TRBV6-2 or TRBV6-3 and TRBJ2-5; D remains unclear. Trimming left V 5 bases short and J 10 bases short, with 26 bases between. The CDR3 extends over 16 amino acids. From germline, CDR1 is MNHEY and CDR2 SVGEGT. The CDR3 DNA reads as TGTGCCAGCAGTCCCTACACCCCGTCCAGTTCTCGAGACCAGTACTTC. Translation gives CASSPYTPSSSRDQYF.

The CDR3 DNA reads as TGTGCCAGCAGCCCTTCGCGGGGGGAGCTGTTTTTT. This gives the protein CASSPSRGELFF. The chain uses TRBV3-1 and TRBJ2-2; no reliable D call. The CDR3 loop spans 12 amino acids. CDR1 LGHDT and CDR2 YNNKEL come from the germline V gene (reference sequence). V shed 4 bases and J shed 8 bases, with 8 bases lying between them. Full variable domain (missing parts from reference TRBV3-1 and TRBJ2-2): DTAVSQTPKYLVTQMGNDKSIKCEQNLGHDTMYWYKQDSKKFLKIMFSYNNKELIINETVPNRFSPKSPDKAHLNLHINSLELGDSAVYFCASSPSRGELFFGEGSRLTVL.

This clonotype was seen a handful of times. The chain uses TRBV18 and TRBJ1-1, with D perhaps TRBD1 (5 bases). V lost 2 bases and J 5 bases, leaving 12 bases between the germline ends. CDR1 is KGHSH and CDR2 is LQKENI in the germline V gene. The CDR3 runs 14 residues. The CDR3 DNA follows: TGTGCCAGCTCACCAGGGGCTCCCGCGACTGAAGCTTTCTTT. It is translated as CASSPGAPATEAFF.

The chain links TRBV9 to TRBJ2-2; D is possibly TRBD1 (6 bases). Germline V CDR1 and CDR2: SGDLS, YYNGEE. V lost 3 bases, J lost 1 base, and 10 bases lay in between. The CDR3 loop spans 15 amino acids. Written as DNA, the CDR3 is TGTGCCAGCAGCGGGGACACAGAGAACACCGGGGAGCTGTTTTTT. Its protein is CASSGDTENTGELFF. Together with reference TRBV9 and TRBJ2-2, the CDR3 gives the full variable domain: DSGVTQTPKHLITATGQRVTLRCSPRSGDLSVYWYQQSLDQGLQFLIQYYNGEERAKGNILERFSAQQFPDLHSELNLSSLELGDSALYFCASSGDTENTGELFFGEGSRLTVL.

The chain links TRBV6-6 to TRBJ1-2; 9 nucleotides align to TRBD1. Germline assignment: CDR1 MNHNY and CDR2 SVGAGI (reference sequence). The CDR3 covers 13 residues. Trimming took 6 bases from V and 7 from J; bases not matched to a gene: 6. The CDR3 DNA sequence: TGTGCCAGCAGAGAACAGGGGGCGCGTGGCTACACCTTC. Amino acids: CASREQGARGYTF.

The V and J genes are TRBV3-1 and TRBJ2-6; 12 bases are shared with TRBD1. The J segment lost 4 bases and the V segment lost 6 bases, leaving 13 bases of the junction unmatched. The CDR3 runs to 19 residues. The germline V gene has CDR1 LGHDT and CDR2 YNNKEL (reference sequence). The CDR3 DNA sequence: TGTGCCAGCAGGCGTTCCGGGACAGGGGGCTCGAGCGGGGCCAACGTCCTGACTTTC. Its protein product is CASRRSGTGGSSGANVLTF.

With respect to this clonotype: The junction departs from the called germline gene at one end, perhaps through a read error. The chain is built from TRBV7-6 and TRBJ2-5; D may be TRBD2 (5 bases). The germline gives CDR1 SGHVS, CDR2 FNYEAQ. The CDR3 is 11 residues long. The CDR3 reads CAGSLAETQYF. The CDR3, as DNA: TGTGCCGGCAGCTTAGCGGAGACCCAGTACTTC.

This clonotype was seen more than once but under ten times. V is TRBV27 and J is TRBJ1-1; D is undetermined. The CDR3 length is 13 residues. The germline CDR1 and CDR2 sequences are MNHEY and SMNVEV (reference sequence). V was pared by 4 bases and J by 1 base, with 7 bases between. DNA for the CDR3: TGTGCCAGCAGTTCAAACGGGAACACTGAAGCTTTCTTT. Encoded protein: CASSSNGNTEAFF.

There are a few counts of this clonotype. CDR3 coding DNA: TGTGCCAGCGTAAAACCACCCATTGAGACCCAGTACTTC. Its translation: CASVKPPIETQYF. The V call is TRBV6-2 or TRBV6-3, the J call TRBJ2-5; D is uncertain. The CDR3 covers 13 residues. V was cut by 8 bases and J by 5 bases, with 15 bases left in between. Germline V gene data show CDR1 as MNHEY and CDR2 as SVGEGT.

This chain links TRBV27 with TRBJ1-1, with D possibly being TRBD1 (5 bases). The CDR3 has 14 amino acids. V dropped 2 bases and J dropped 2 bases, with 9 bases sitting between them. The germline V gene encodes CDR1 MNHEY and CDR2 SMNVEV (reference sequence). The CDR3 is CASSLRDSNTEAFF. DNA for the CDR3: TGTGCCAGCAGTTTAAGAGACAGTAACACTGAAGCTTTCTTT.

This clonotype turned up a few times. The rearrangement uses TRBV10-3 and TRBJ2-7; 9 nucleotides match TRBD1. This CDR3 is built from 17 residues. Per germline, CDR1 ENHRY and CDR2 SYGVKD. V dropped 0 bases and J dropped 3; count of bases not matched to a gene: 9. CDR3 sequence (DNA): TGTGCCATCAGTGAGTCGACTCGGGGGACAGGGAGCTACGAGCAGTACTTC. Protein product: CAISESTRGTGSYEQYF.

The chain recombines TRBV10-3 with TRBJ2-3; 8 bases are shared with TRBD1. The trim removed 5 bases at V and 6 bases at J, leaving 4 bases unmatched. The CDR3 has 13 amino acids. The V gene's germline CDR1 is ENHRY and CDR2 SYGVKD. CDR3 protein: CAISNRQGDTQYF. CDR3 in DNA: TGTGCCATCAGTAACCGACAGGGGGATACGCAGTATTTT.

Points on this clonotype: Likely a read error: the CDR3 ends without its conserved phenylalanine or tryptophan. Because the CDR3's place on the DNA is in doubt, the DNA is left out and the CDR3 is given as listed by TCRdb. The CDR3 sequence: CASSQDQTAGG. The chain is built from TRBV4-2 and TRBJ2-2; no check of the table's D call, TRBD2, against the DNA was made. The CDR3 comprises 11 residues, both ends counted. Germline V gene sequence: CDR1 LGHNA, CDR2 YNFKEQ.

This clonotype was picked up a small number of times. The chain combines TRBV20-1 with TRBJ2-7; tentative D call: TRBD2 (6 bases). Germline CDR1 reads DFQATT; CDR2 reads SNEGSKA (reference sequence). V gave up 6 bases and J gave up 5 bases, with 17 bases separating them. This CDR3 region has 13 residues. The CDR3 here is CSALWGEINEQYF. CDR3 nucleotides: TGCAGTGCCCTCTGGGGGGAGATTAACGAGCAGTACTTC.

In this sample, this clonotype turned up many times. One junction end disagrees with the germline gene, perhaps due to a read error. The CDR3 DNA reads as TGTGCCAGCAGCTCAGGTTACACCGGGGAGCTGTTTTTT. This gives the protein CASSSGYTGELFF. The chain carries TRBV5-1 and TRBJ2-2; the D is unclear. Germline V gene lookup returns CDR1 SGHRS and CDR2 YFSETQ. This CDR3 is 13 amino acids long.

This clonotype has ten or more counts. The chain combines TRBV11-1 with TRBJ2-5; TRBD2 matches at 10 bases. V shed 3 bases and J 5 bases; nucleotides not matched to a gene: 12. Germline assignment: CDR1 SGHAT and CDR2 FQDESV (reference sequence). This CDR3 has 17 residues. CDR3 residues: CASSLSLAGDDWETQYF. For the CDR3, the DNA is TGTGCCAGCAGCTTGTCCCTAGCGGGAGATGATTGGGAGACCCAGTACTTC.

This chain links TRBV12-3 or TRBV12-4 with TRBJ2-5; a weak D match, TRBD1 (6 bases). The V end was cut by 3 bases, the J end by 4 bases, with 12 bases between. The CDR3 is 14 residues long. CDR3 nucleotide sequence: TGTGCCAGCAGTTTTGTAGGGGGAGTAGAGACCCAGTACTTC. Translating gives CASSFVGGVETQYF.

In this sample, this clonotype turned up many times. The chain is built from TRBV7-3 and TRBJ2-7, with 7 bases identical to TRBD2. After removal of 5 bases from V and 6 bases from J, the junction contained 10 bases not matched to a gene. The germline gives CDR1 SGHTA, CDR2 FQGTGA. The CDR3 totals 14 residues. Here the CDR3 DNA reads TGTGCCAGCAGCGGTACTAGCGCCTCTGGCGAGCAGTACTTC. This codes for CASSGTSASGEQYF.

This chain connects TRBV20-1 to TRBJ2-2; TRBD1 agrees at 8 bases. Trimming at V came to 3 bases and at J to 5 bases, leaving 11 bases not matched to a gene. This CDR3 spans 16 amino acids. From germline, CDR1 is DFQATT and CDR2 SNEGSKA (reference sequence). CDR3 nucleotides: TGCAGTGCTAGCAAGCAGGGGGCATTTGGGACCGGGGAGCTGTTTTTT. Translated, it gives CSASKQGAFGTGELFF.

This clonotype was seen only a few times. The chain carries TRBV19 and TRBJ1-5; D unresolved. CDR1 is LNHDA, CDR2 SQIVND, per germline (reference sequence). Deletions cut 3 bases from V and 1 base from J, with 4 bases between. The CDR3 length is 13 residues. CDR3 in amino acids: CASSMDSNQPQHF. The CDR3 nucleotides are TGTGCCAGTAGTATGGACAGCAATCAGCCCCAGCATTTT.

CDR3 DNA sequence: TGTGCCAGCAGGGGAGGGGCGACCCTACATCAGCCCCAGCATTTT. This codes for CASRGGATLHQPQHF. The rearrangement links TRBV2 to TRBJ1-5, with a tentative D call TRBD1 (5 bases). Germline CDR1 is SNHLY and CDR2 is FYNNEI. CDR3 length equals 15 residues. Deletions cut 6 bases from V and 5 bases from J, with 17 bases between.

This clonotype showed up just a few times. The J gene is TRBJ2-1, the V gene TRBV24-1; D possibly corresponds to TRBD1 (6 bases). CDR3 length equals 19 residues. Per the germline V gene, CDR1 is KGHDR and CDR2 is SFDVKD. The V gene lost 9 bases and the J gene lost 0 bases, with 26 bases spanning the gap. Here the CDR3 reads CATSDALQGPSRSYNEQFF. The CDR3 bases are TGTGCCACCTCCGACGCGTTACAGGGCCCCTCACGCTCCTACAATGAGCAGTTCTTC.

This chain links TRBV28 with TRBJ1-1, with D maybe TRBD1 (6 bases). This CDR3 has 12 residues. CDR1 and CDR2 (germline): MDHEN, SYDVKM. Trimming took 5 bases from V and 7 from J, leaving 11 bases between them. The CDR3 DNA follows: TGTGCCAGCAGTAGCTTACAGGGTGAAGCTTTCTTT. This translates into CASSSLQGEAFF.

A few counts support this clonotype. The CDR3 here is CASSLAVGRTPFGELFF. The CDR3 DNA is TGTGCCAGCAGCTTAGCCGTCGGGAGGACACCCTTCGGGGAGCTGTTTTTT. The V call is TRBV7-3, the J call TRBJ2-2, with TRBD2 matching 7 bases. The V segment lost 2 bases and the J segment 7 bases; nucleotides outside the gene matches: 13. The CDR3 runs 17 residues. Germline CDR1 is SGHTA and CDR2 is FQGTGA.

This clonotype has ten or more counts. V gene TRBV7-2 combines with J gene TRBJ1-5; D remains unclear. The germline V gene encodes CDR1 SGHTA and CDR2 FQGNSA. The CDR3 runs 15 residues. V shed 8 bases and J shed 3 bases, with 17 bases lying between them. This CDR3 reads CASSVRASDNQPQHF. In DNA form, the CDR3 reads TGTGCCAGCTCGGTGAGGGCCTCGGACAATCAGCCCCAGCATTTT.